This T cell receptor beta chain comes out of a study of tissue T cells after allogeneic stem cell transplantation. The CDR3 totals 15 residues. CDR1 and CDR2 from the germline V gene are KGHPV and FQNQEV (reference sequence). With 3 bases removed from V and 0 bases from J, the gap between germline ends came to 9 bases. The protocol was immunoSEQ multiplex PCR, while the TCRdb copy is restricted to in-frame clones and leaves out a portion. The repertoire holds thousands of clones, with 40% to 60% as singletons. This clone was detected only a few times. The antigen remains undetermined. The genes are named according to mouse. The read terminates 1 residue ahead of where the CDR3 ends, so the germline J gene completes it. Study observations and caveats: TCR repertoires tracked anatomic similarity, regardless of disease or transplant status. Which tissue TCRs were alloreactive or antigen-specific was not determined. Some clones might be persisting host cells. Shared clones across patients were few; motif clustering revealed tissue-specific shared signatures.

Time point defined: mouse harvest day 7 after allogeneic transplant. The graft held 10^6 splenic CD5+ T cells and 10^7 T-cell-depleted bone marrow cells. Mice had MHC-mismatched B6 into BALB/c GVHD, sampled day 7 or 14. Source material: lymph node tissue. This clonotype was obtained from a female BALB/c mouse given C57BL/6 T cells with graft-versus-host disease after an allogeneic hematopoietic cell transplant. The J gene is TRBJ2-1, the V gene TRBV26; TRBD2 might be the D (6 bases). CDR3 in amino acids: CASSLGTYNYAEQFF. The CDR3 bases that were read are TGTGCCAGCAGTCTTGGGACTTATAACTATGCTGAGCAGTTC.